The 24 T cell receptor beta chains in this list originate from one sample, sequenced in a study of cytomegalovirus exposure and HLA in healthy donors. Primers: 60 Vbeta forward and 13 Jbeta reverse. Some clones are missing from TCRdb's copy, which holds only in-frame ones; the method was immunoSEQ multiplex PCR. The profile covers approximately 100,000 clones, with about 85% appearing a single time and about 4.3% taken by the ten largest. Source material: PBMCs. The receptors derive from a man between 25 and 39 years old in good health and CMV-seronegative.

This clone has only a few counts. CDR3 region: CASARLAGSTDTQYF. The CDR3 DNA reads TGTGCCAGCGCCAGACTAGCGGGGAGCACAGATACGCAGTATTTT. The chain employs TRBV6-1 and TRBJ2-3; 11 bases match TRBD2. The CDR3 consists of 15 residues. V lost 8 bases, J lost 0 bases, and 4 bases stayed unmatched. The germline V gene has CDR1 MNHNS and CDR2 SASEGT.

V is TRBV30 and J is TRBJ2-7; D is perhaps TRBD1 (5 bases). This CDR3 has 17 residues. Per germline, CDR1 GTSNPN and CDR2 SVGIG (reference sequence). V gave up 5 bases and J gave up 3 bases, with 26 bases separating them. CDR3 loop: CAWGPPPTGRRRYEQYF. As DNA, the CDR3 is TGTGCCTGGGGCCCTCCCCCAACAGGACGGCGGCGCTACGAGCAGTACTTC.

The chain joins TRBV5-1 to TRBJ1-4, with TRBD1 identical over 8 bases. The CDR3 contains 15 residues. Germline CDR1 and CDR2: SGHRS and YFSETQ. Trimming removed 5 bases from V and 8 bases from J; junction bases left unmatched: 11. The CDR3 DNA is TGCGCCAGCAGTCTTGGACAGGGAAGCAAGGAAAAACTGTTTTTT. Protein: CASSLGQGSKEKLFF.

This clone was found once. This chain connects TRBV23-1 to TRBJ2-2; 7 bases are a match to TRBD1. TRBV23-1 belongs to the ORF category, with a function that is uncertain. The CDR3 is 15 residues long. The trim removed 4 bases at V and 3 bases at J, leaving 5 bases unmatched. The CDR3 reads CASSPTDRYTGELFF. The CDR3 DNA sequence: TGCGCCAGCAGTCCAACGGACAGGTACACCGGGGAGCTGTTTTTT.

The chain has TRBV7-2 and TRBJ1-3; D unclear. This CDR3 region has 16 residues. Germline V CDR1 and CDR2: SGHTA, FQGNSA. Trimming shortened V by 1 base and J by 4 bases, and 14 bases separated the two germline ends. CDR3 in DNA: TGTGCCAGCAGCTTAGATAATGGGCTGGCAGGAAACACCATATATTTT. Its translation: CASSLDNGLAGNTIYF.

V gene TRBV9 combines with J gene TRBJ2-5; possible D gene TRBD2, 6 bases. Trimming pared 3 bases from V and 5 bases from J, leaving 11 bases between. Germline V CDR1 and CDR2: SGDLS, YYNGEE. The CDR3 is 13 amino acids. The chain's CDR3 is CASSGSRGETQYF. DNA for the CDR3: TGTGCCAGCAGCGGGTCGCGGGGTGAGACCCAGTACTTC.

The DNA of the CDR3 is TGCAGCGTCGCCTCAAGTTTTGCGGGAATGTACGAGCAGTACTTC. Its translation: CSVASSFAGMYEQYF. The gene calls are TRBV29-1 and TRBJ2-7, with D perhaps TRBD2 (6 bases). With 6 bases removed from V and 4 bases from J, the gap between germline ends came to 22 bases. In germline, CDR1 is SQVTM, CDR2 ANQGSEA. This CDR3 contains 15 residues.

In nucleotides, the CDR3 is TGTGCCAGCAGCGTAGTAAACTCCAAGAAGACCCAGTACTTC. It yields the protein CASSVVNSKKTQYF. The V and J genes are TRBV9 and TRBJ2-5, with D unclear. CDR1 is SGDLS, CDR2 YYNGEE, per germline. V was cut by 0 bases and J by 6 bases, with 12 bases left in between. The CDR3 has 14 residues.

V and J are TRBV6-5 and TRBJ2-3; D remains unclear. The CDR3 spans 13 residues. In germline, CDR1 is MNHEY, CDR2 SVGAGI. The V gene lost 1 base and the J gene lost 6 bases, with 8 bases spanning the gap. CDR3 sequence: CASSYYAADTQYF. CDR3 bases: TGTGCCAGCAGTTACTACGCCGCGGATACGCAGTATTTT.

The chain joins TRBV9 to TRBJ2-5; no definite D call. The CDR3 loop spans 14 amino acids. The germline V gene has CDR1 SGDLS and CDR2 YYNGEE. Trimming stripped 0 bases from V and 1 base from J, with 7 bases between. DNA for the CDR3: TGTGCCAGCAGCGTAGGACGGAGCCAAGAGACCCAGTACTTC. It codes for CASSVGRSQETQYF. Full variable domain (rest looked up from reference TRBV9 and TRBJ2-5): DSGVTQTPKHLITATGQRVTLRCSPRSGDLSVYWYQQSLDQGLQFLIQYYNGEERAKGNILERFSAQQFPDLHSELNLSSLELGDSALYFCASSVGRSQETQYFGPGTRLLVL.

V is TRBV30 and J is TRBJ2-7; 8 bases are shared with TRBD2. Looked up from germline, CDR1 is GTSNPN and CDR2 is SVGIG (reference sequence). After removal of 3 bases from V and 5 bases from J, the junction contained 3 bases not matched to a gene. This CDR3 is built from 12 residues. CDR3 region: CAWSIGGDEQYF. CDR3 in DNA: TGTGCCTGGAGCATCGGGGGGGACGAGCAGTACTTC. Full variable domain (remainder filled in from reference TRBV30 and TRBJ2-7): SQTIHQWPATLVQPVGSPLSLECTVEGTSNPNLYWYRQAAGRGLQLLFYSVGIGQISSEVPQNLSASRPQDRQFILSSKKLLLSDSGFYLCAWSIGGDEQYFGPGTRLTVT.

The chain recombines TRBV6-1 with TRBJ1-1; a possible D gene is TRBD1 (6 bases). The CDR3 is made up of 14 amino acids. V was cut by 3 bases and J by 4 bases, with 12 bases left in between. Germline V CDR1 and CDR2: MNHNS, SASEGT. CDR3: CASSDGQISTEAFF. Written as DNA, the CDR3 is TGTGCCAGCAGTGACGGACAGATATCCACTGAAGCTTTCTTT.

The chain uses TRBV30 and TRBJ1-1, with 8 bases matching TRBD1. V lost 2 bases, J lost 0 bases, and 11 bases stayed unmatched. CDR1 and CDR2 from the germline V gene are GTSNPN and SVGIG (reference sequence). The CDR3 is 17 amino acids. The CDR3 sequence: CAWSRDRLNRMNTEAFF. CDR3 coding DNA: TGTGCCTGGAGTAGGGACAGGCTTAATAGGATGAACACTGAAGCTTTCTTT.

The gene calls are TRBV9 and TRBJ2-5; a possible D gene is TRBD2 (5 bases). CDR1 SGDLS and CDR2 YYNGEE come from the germline V gene. CDR3 length equals 17 residues. With 0 bases removed from V and 1 base from J, the gap between germline ends came to 16 bases. The CDR3 sequence: CASSVEASLSGQETQYF. DNA for the CDR3: TGTGCCAGCAGCGTAGAGGCTAGCCTCTCGGGCCAAGAGACCCAGTACTTC.

This clone was found a few times. The rearrangement uses TRBV4-1 and TRBJ2-5; D unclear. Between the trimmed V and J ends, which lost 0 bases and 4 bases, there was a span of 12 bases. From germline, CDR1 is MGHRA and CDR2 YSYEKL. The CDR3 is 15 amino acids. The CDR3 DNA reads as TGCGCCAGCAGCCAAGATGGTAGAGTAAGAGAGACCCAGTACTTC. Translation: CASSQDGRVRETQYF.

V is TRBV6-5 and J is TRBJ1-3; possibly TRBD1 for D (5 bases). This CDR3 has 15 amino acids. V lost 2 bases and J 5 bases, leaving 13 bases between the germline ends. CDR1 and CDR2 (germline): MNHEY, SVGAGI. The CDR3 nucleotides read TGTGCCAGCAGTTACGGGGCCTCAACCAGAAACACCATATATTTT. It encodes CASSYGASTRNTIYF.

In this sample, this clone turned up once. This chain joins TRBV30 and TRBJ2-6; D remains ambiguous. This CDR3 spans 16 amino acids. V was clipped by 0 bases and J by 1 base, with 10 bases between them. Germline V gene data show CDR1 as GTSNPN and CDR2 as SVGIG (reference sequence). CDR3 residues: CAWSVPRGSGANVLTF. The CDR3 DNA sequence: TGTGCCTGGAGTGTACCCCGCGGATCTGGGGCCAACGTCCTGACTTTC. Combining the CDR3 with reference TRBV30 and TRBJ2-6 gives the whole variable domain SQTIHQWPATLVQPVGSPLSLECTVEGTSNPNLYWYRQAAGRGLQLLFYSVGIGQISSEVPQNLSASRPQDRQFILSSKKLLLSDSGFYLCAWSVPRGSGANVLTFGAGSRLTVL.

CDR3 protein: CASSLAGRGGENIQYF. The CDR3, as DNA: TGTGCCAGCAGCTTGGCCGGGAGGGGGGGGGAAAACATTCAGTACTTC. This chain joins TRBV7-9 and TRBJ2-4; 8 bases map to TRBD2. Germline V gives CDR1 SEHNR, CDR2 FQNEAQ (reference sequence). V dropped 3 bases and J dropped 5; count of bases not matched to a gene: 9. CDR3 length: 16 amino acids.

This clone was counted a few times. This sequence joins TRBV2 and TRBJ2-1; the D gene is possibly TRBD1 (6 bases). Looked up from germline, CDR1 is SNHLY and CDR2 is FYNNEI. CDR3 length equals 14 residues. V was trimmed by 7 bases and J by 3 bases, leaving 13 bases between them. CDR3 region: CASTRQDRYNEQFF. The CDR3 coding sequence is TGTGCCAGCACGCGACAGGATCGCTACAATGAGCAGTTCTTC.

The sample holds one count of this clone. The chain couples TRBV4-1 to TRBJ2-3, with TRBD2 matching over 8 bases. Germline trimming cut 0 bases from V and 5 bases from J; bases unmatched to any gene: 1. The CDR3 length is 14 residues. The germline V gene has CDR1 MGHRA and CDR2 YSYEKL. This CDR3 reads CASSQEGLEDTQYF. The CDR3 DNA sequence: TGCGCCAGCAGCCAAGAGGGACTAGAAGATACGCAGTATTTT.

The V and J genes are TRBV27 and TRBJ1-6, with TRBD1 matching over 10 bases. The CDR3 runs to 16 residues. Losses at the gene ends were 4 bases for V and 7 bases for J; bases not matched to a gene: 7. Looked up from germline, CDR1 is MNHEY and CDR2 is SMNVEV (reference sequence). In nucleotides, the CDR3 is TGTGCCAGCAGTTCCGAACCGGGACAGGGGAATTCACCCCTCCACTTT. It codes for CASSSEPGQGNSPLHF.

The J gene is TRBJ2-2, the V gene TRBV13; 10 bases are a match to TRBD2. V trimming: 0 bases; J trimming: 4 bases; junction bases outside the gene matches: 2. Germline CDR1 PRHDT, CDR2 FYEKMQ (reference sequence). There are 16 residues in the CDR3. CDR3 sequence (DNA): TGTGCCAGCAGCTTAGGAACTAGCGGGGCCACCGGGGAGCTGTTTTTT. It specifies CASSLGTSGATGELFF.

The chain couples TRBV27 to TRBJ2-5; 10 bases are shared with TRBD1. TRBJ2-7 explains the end of the DNA better; the J call may be wrong. The CDR3 sequence is 14 residues long. Germline-derived CDR1 and CDR2 are MNHEY and SMNVEV (reference sequence). CDR3 region: CASSLGQGGYEQYF. The CDR3 DNA follows: TGTGCCAGCAGTTTAGGACAGGGGGGCTACGAGCAGTACTTC.

This clone showed up just a few times. This rearrangement joins TRBV7-2 to TRBJ1-5; TRBD1 aligns across 8 bases. The V gene's germline CDR1 is SGHTA and CDR2 FQGNSA. CDR3 length equals 15 residues. With V trimmed by 1 base and J by 7 bases, 6 bases remained unmatched. The CDR3 reads CASSLGQGWAQPQHF. CDR3 nucleotide sequence: TGTGCCAGCAGCTTAGGACAGGGGTGGGCACAGCCCCAGCATTTT.